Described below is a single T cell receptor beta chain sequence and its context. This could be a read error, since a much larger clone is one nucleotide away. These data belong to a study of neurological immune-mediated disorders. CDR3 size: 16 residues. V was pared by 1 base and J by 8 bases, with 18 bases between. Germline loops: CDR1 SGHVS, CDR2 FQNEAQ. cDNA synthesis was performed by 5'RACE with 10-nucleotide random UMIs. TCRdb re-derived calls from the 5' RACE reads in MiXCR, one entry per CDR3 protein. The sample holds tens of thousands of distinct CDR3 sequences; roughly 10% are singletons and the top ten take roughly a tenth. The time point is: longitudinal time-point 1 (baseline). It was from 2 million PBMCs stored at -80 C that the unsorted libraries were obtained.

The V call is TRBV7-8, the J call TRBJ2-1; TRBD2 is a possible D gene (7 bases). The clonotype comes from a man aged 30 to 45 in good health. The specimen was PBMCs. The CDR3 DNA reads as TGTGCCAGCAGCTTAGTAGGGGGGGTTAGGCCGGATGAGCAGTTCTTC. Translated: CASSLVGGVRPDEQFF.